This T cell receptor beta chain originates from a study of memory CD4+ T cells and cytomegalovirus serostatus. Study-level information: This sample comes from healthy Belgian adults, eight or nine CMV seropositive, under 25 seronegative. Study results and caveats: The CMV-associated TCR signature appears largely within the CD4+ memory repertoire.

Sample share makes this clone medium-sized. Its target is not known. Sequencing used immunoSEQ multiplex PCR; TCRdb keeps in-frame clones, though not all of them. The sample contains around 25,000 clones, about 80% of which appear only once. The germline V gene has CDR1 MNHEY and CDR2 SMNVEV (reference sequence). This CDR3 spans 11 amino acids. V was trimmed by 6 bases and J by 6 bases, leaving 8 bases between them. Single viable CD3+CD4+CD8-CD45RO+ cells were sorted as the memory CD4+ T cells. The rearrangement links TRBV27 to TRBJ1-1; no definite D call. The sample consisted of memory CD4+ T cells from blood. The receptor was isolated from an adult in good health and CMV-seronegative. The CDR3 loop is CASRDRSEAFF. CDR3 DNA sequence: TGTGCCAGCAGGGACCGTTCTGAAGCTTTCTTT.